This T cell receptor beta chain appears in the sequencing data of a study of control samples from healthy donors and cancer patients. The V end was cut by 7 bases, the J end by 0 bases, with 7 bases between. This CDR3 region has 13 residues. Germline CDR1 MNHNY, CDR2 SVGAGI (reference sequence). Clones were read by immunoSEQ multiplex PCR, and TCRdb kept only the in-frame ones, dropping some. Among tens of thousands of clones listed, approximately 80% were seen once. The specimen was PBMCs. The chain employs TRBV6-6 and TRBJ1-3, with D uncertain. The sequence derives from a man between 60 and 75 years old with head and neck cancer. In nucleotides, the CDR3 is TGTGCCAGCAAAGAGAGCTCTGGAAACACCATATATTTT. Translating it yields CASKESSGNTIYF.